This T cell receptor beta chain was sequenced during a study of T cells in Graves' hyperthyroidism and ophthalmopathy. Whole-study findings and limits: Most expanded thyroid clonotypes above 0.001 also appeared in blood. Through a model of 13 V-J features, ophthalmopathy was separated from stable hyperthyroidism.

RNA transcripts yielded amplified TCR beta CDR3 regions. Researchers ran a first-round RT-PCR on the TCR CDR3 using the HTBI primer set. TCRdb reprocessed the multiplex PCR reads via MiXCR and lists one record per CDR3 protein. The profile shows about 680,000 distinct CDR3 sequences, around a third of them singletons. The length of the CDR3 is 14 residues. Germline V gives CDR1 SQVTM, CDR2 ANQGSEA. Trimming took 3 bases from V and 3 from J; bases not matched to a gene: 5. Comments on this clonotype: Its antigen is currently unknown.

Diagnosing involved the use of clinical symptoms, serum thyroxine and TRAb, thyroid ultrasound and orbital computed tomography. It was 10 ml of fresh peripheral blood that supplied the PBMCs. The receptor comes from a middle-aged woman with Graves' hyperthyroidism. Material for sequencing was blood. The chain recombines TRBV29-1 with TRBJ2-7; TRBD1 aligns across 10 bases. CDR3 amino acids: CSVDDGTGDYEQYF. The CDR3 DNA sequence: TGCAGCGTTGACGACGGGACAGGGGACTACGAGCAGTACTTC.